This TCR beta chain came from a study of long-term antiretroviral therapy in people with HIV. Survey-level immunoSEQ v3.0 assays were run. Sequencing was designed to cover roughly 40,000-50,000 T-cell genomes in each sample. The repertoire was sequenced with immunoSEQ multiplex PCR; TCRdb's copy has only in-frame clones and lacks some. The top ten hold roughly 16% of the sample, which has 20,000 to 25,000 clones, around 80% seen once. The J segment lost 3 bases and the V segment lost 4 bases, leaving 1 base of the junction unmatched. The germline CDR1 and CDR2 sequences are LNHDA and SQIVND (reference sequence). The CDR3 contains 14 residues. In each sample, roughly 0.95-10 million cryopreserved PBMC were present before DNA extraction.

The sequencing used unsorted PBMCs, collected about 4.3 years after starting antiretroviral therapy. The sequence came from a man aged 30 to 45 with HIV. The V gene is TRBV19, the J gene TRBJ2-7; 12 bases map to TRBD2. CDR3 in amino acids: CASSKLAGGYEQYF. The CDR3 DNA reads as TGTGCCAGTAGTAAACTAGCGGGGGGCTACGAGCAGTACTTC.